A single sample gave rise to the 9 T cell receptor beta chains below, sequenced in a study of blood T cell repertoires in COVID-19. TCRdb's copy holds only in-frame clones and misses some; the assay was immunoSEQ multiplex PCR. This table holds about 34,000 clones, less than 85% found once. The source material was peripheral blood. Every receptor here comes from an older woman with acute or convalescent COVID-19.

CDR3 in DNA: TGTGCCAGCAGCTTAGTGCAGGGGGCCTTGAACACCGGGGAGCTGTTTTTT. Protein sequence: CASSLVQGALNTGELFF. This rearrangement joins TRBV7-6 to TRBJ2-2; 8 bases are shared with TRBD1. The CDR3 length is 17 residues. V dropped 1 base and J dropped 1; count of bases not matched to a gene: 5. In germline, CDR1 is SGHVS, CDR2 FNYEAQ. The full variable domain, rest sourced from reference TRBV7-6 and TRBJ2-2, is GAGVSQSPRYKVTKRGQDVALRCDPISGHVSLYWYRQALGQGPEFLTYFNYEAQQDKSGLPNDRFSAERPEGSISTLTIQRTEQRDSAMYRCASSLVQGALNTGELFFGEGSRLTVL.

The chain employs TRBV7-2 and TRBJ1-3, with D perhaps TRBD1 (6 bases). Germline lookup yields CDR1 SGHTA and CDR2 FQGNSA. The CDR3 contains 14 residues. V was trimmed by 5 bases and J by 2 bases, leaving 10 bases between them. For the CDR3, the DNA is TGTGCCAGCAGCAATAACAGGGCTGGAAACACCATATATTTT. Translating it yields CASSNNRAGNTIYF. Based on the CDR3 plus reference TRBV7-2 and TRBJ1-3, the full variable domain is GAGVSQSPSNKVTEKGKDVELRCDPISGHTALYWYRQSLGQGLEFLIYFQGNSAPDKSGLPSDRFSAERTGGSVSTLTIQRTQQEDSAVYLCASSNNRAGNTIYFGEGSWLTVV.

J is TRBJ1-1 and V is TRBV10-3; 7 bases line up with TRBD1. This CDR3 contains 12 residues. The germline V gene encodes CDR1 ENHRY and CDR2 SYGVKD. V shed 7 bases and J 7 bases; nucleotides not matched to a gene: 6. CDR3 coding DNA: TGTGCCATCAAAGAACAGGGGAGTGAAGCTTTCTTT. Encoded protein: CAIKEQGSEAFF.

This clone qualifies as medium-sized. DNA for the CDR3: TGTGCCAGCAGTTACTCGCCGGACAGGGGACACACTGAAGCTTTCTTT. As protein: CASSYSPDRGHTEAFF. The J gene is TRBJ1-1, the V gene TRBV6-2 or TRBV6-3; 9 nucleotides match TRBD1. The CDR3 sequence is 16 residues long. The germline CDR1 and CDR2 sequences are MNHEY and SVGEGT. Trimming at V came to 0 bases and at J to 3 bases, leaving 5 bases not matched to a gene.

A few counts support this clone. V and J are TRBV11-2 and TRBJ2-2, with D unresolved. With 5 bases removed from V and 1 base from J, the gap between germline ends came to 14 bases. Germline assignment: CDR1 SGHAT and CDR2 FQNNGV. The CDR3 extends over 16 amino acids. For the CDR3, the DNA is TGTGCCAGCAGCCTCGCCGGGTTTCAGAACACCGGGGAGCTGTTTTTT. This encodes CASSLAGFQNTGELFF.

The chain carries TRBV27 and TRBJ2-7; TRBD2 agrees at 12 bases. This CDR3 has 13 amino acids. CDR1 is MNHEY, CDR2 SMNVEV, per germline (reference sequence). V lost 6 bases to trimming and J lost 4 bases; unmatched junction nucleotides: 1. The CDR3 region is CASRTSGGYEQYF. The CDR3 nucleotides are TGTGCCAGCAGAACTAGCGGGGGGTACGAGCAGTACTTC.

The V gene is TRBV4-1, the J gene TRBJ2-1; 7 nucleotides line up with TRBD1. The germline gives CDR1 MGHRA, CDR2 YSYEKL. The CDR3 contains 14 residues. J gave up 2 bases and V 4 bases, and 2 bases lay outside the gene matches. The CDR3 DNA follows: TGCGCCAGCAGCCCCGACAGGGCCTACAATGAGCAGTTCTTC. Translation: CASSPDRAYNEQFF.

This clone was observed a single time. The chain couples TRBV6-2 or TRBV6-3 to TRBJ1-2; TRBD1 aligns across 10 bases. The CDR3 is made up of 14 amino acids. Trimming at V came to 2 bases and at J to 4 bases, leaving 1 base not matched to a gene. Germline values: CDR1 MNHEY, CDR2 SVGEGT. This CDR3 reads CASSYDRGPYGYTF. DNA of the CDR3: TGTGCCAGCAGTTACGACAGGGGGCCCTATGGCTACACCTTC.

The chain carries TRBV11-3 and TRBJ2-7; 9 bases fit TRBD2. V shed 0 bases, J shed 0 bases, and the junction held 9 bases outside the gene matches. The CDR3 has 18 amino acids. Germline CDR1 reads SGHNT; CDR2 reads YENEEA. CDR3 protein: CASSLERSSGAFSYEQYF. As DNA, the CDR3 is TGTGCCAGCAGCTTAGAACGTTCTAGCGGGGCATTCTCCTACGAGCAGTACTTC.